This T cell receptor (beta chain) comes out of a study of CD8 T cells in Susac syndrome. Study findings and constraints: Total CD8+ and CD8+ TEMRA repertoires contained over 15 and five Susac-specific public clones, respectively.

With 8 bases clipped from V and 5 bases from J, the junction kept 14 bases outside the gene matches. The CDR3 spans 15 residues. CDR1 and CDR2 (germline): SEHNR, FQNEAQ (reference sequence). RNA was extracted with the RNeasy kit, and a quantity of roughly 0.45 to 1 ug was reverse transcribed using random hexamers. By means of immunoSEQ multiplex PCR, TCR beta CDR3 spanning 54 Vbeta and 13 Jbeta underwent amplification. TCRdb processed the immunoSEQ multiplex PCR reads anew with MiXCR; each CDR3 protein has one entry. The table lists some 200,000 distinct CDR3 sequences, 95% of them singletons. Note on this clonotype: Antigen unknown.

Sequencing of TCR beta was undertaken in CD8+ and CD4+ T cells derived from blood. The sequenced sample was CD8+ T cells from PBMCs. V and J are TRBV7-9 and TRBJ2-5; 7 positions agree with TRBD1. The sequence was obtained from a human donor with Susac syndrome. Here the CDR3 reads CASQRTGNLLETQYF. DNA of the CDR3: TGTGCCAGCCAGAGGACAGGCAACCTTCTCGAGACCCAGTACTTC.